What follows are 7 T cell receptor beta chains derived from one specimen sequenced in a study of OX40 agonist ivuxolimab in advanced cancers. Method: immunoSEQ multiplex PCR; TCRdb's copy keeps in-frame clones and lacks some. This sample has about 100,000 clones, with around nine tenths found just once. Sequenced here: CD4+ or CD8+ T cells sorted from blood, sampled in a trial of the OX40 agonist ivuxolimab. The receptors were sampled from an adult with an advanced solid tumor such as melanoma, head and neck, liver or kidney cancer.

The chain is built from TRBV19 and TRBJ1-2, with a possible D match to TRBD1 (6 bases). The V gene's germline CDR1 is LNHDA and CDR2 SQIVND (reference sequence). V shed 4 bases and J shed 4 bases, with 19 bases lying between them. This CDR3 spans 16 amino acids. The CDR3 protein is CASSNAAGTSSYGYTF. CDR3 in DNA: TGTGCCAGTAGTAACGCCGCTGGGACATCGAGCTATGGCTACACCTTC.

This clone came up a few times. The rearrangement joins TRBV5-1 to TRBJ1-1, with a weak D call TRBD1 (6 bases). Looked up from germline, CDR1 is SGHRS and CDR2 is YFSETQ. V was clipped by 0 bases and J by 3 bases, with 15 bases between them. The CDR3 is made up of 16 amino acids. The CDR3 DNA reads TGCGCCAGCAGCTTGGTAGTCGGGGGCAGTGACACTGAAGCTTTCTTT. Translation: CASSLVVGGSDTEAFF.

V usage is TRBV5-1 and J usage is TRBJ2-7; 9 bases agree with TRBD1. Germline assignment: CDR1 SGHRS and CDR2 YFSETQ. J gave up 1 base and V 0 bases, and 14 bases lay outside the gene matches. CDR3 length: 19 amino acids. CDR3 nucleotide sequence: TGCGCCAGCAGCTTGGGCCCGGGACAGGGAGCCCTAAAATCCTACGAGCAGTACTTC. Protein: CASSLGPGQGALKSYEQYF.

The chain joins TRBV5-6 to TRBJ1-2; 8 bases map to TRBD1. V was clipped by 5 bases and J by 6 bases; unmatched bases: 9. The CDR3 is made up of 14 amino acids. CDR1 is SGHDT and CDR2 is YYEEEE in the germline V gene. CDR3 sequence (DNA): TGTGCCAGCAGGCTTACCGGGACAGGAGATGGCTACACCTTC. Translation: CASRLTGTGDGYTF.

The gene calls are TRBV18 and TRBJ1-1, with 9 bases identical to TRBD1. Trimming removed 6 bases from V and 3 bases from J; junction bases left unmatched: 5. CDR1 KGHSH and CDR2 LQKENI come from the germline V gene. This CDR3 is 14 amino acids long. Written as DNA, the CDR3 is TGTGCCAGCTCCCAACAGGGGGCGGACACTGAAGCTTTCTTT. The encoded protein is CASSQQGADTEAFF.

This rearrangement joins TRBV25-1 to TRBJ1-1; D call uncertain. The length of the CDR3 is 11 residues. CDR1 MGHDK and CDR2 SYGVNS come from the germline V gene. V lost 5 bases and J lost 11, with 12 bases in between. The CDR3 nucleotides read TGTGCCAGCAGTCTTGAGGGTGCGGCTTTCTTT. Translated, it gives CASSLEGAAFF.

V gene TRBV30 combines with J gene TRBJ2-1, with D unclear. The germline V and J ends were trimmed by 3 bases and 7 bases, with 13 bases remaining between them. This CDR3 region has 13 residues. The V gene's germline CDR1 is GTSNPN and CDR2 SVGIG (reference sequence). As DNA, the CDR3 is TGTGCCTGGAGCGCTCGACTCACGAATGAGCAGTTCTTC. It specifies CAWSARLTNEQFF. The full variable domain, with the rest looked up from reference TRBV30 and TRBJ2-1, is SQTIHQWPATLVQPVGSPLSLECTVEGTSNPNLYWYRQAAGRGLQLLFYSVGIGQISSEVPQNLSASRPQDRQFILSSKKLLLSDSGFYLCAWSARLTNEQFFGPGTRLTVL.